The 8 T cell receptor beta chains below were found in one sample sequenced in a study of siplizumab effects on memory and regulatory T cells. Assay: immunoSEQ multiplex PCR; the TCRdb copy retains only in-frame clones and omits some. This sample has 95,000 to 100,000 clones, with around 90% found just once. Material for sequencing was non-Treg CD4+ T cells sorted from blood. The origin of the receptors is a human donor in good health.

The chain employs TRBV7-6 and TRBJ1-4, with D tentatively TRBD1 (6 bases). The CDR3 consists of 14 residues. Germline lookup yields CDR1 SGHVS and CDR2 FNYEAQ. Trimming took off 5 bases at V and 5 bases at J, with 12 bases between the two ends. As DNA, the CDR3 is TGTGCCAGCAGCCATTCGGGACAAAATGAAAAACTGTTTTTT. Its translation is CASSHSGQNEKLFF. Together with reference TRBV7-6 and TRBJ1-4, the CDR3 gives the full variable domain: GAGVSQSPRYKVTKRGQDVALRCDPISGHVSLYWYRQALGQGPEFLTYFNYEAQQDKSGLPNDRFSAERPEGSISTLTIQRTEQRDSAMYRCASSHSGQNEKLFFGSGTQLSVL.

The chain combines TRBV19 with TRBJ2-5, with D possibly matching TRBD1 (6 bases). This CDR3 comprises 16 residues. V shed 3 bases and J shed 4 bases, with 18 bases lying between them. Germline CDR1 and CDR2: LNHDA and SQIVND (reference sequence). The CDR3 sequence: CASSILRGSSGETQYF. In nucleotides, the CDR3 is TGTGCCAGTAGTATCCTCAGGGGATCGAGCGGAGAGACCCAGTACTTC.

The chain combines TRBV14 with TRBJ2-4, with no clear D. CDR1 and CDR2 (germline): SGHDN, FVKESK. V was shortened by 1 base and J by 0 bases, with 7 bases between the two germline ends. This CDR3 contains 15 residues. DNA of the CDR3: TGTGCCAGCAGCCAAGGGGTTAGAGCCAAAAACATTCAGTACTTC. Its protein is CASSQGVRAKNIQYF.

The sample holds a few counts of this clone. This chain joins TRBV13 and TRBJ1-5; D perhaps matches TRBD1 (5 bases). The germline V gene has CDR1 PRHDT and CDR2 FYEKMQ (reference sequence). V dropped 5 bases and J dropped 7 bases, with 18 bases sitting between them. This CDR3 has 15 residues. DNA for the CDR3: TGTGCCAGCAGCCGGGGAAGGGGAAGAGACCAGCCCCAGCATTTT. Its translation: CASSRGRGRDQPQHF.

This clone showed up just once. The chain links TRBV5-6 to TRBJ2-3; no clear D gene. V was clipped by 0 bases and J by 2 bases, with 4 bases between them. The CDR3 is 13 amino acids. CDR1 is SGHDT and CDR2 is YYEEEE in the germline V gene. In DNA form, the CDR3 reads TGTGCCAGCAGCTTGGACTACACAGATACGCAGTATTTT. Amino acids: CASSLDYTDTQYF.

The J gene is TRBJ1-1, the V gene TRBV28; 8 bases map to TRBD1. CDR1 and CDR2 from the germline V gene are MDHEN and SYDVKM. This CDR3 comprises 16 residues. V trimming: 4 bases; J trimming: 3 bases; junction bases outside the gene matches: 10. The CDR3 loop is CASSSHPTGVDTEAFF. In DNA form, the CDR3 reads TGTGCCAGCAGTTCCCATCCGACAGGGGTGGACACTGAAGCTTTCTTT. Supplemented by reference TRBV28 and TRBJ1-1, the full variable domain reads DVKVTQSSRYLVKRTGEKVFLECVQDMDHENMFWYRQDPGLGLRLIYFSYDVKMKEKGDIPEGYSVSREKKERFSLILESASTNQTSMYLCASSSHPTGVDTEAFFGQGTRLTVV.

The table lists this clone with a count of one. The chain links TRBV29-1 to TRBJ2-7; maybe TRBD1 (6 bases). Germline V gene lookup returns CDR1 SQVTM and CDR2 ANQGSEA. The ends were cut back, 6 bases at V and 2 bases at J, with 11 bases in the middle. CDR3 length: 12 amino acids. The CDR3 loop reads CSVVTGTYEQYF. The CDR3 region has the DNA TGCAGCGTGGTCACAGGGACCTACGAGCAGTACTTC.

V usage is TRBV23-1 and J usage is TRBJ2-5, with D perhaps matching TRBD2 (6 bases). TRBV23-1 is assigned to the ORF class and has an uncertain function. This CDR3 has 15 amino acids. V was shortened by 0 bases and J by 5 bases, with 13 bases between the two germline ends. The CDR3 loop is CASSQSEGWEETQYF. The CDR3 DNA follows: TGCGCCAGCAGTCAATCGGAGGGGTGGGAGGAGACCCAGTACTTC.